The sequence of this T cell receptor (beta chain) was determined in a study of blood T cell repertoires in COVID-19. Study at large: The cDNA or gDNA used as material had been derived from T cells, B-cell-depleted T cells, or PBMCs.

Across about two dozen US areas, participants ranged in age from about 18 to 100 years. Recovered status in Cohort 3 required two negative PCRs, clearance, or symptom resolution. The table came from immunoSEQ multiplex PCR; TCRdb's copy has only in-frame clones and leaves some out. The sample lists about 210,000 clones, about 85% occurring once. This TCR was recovered from a man between 35 and 55 years old who had recovered from COVID-19. Material for sequencing was PBMCs or T cells enriched from blood (not recorded which).

CDR3 in amino acids: CASGYGSTGELFF. CDR3 in DNA: TGTGCCAGCGGCTACGGGTCGACCGGGGAGCTGTTTTTT. J is TRBJ2-2 and V is TRBV6-5; D call uncertain. Germline lookup yields CDR1 MNHEY and CDR2 SVGAGI. V dropped 8 bases and J dropped 5 bases, with 12 bases sitting between them. The CDR3 sequence is 13 residues long.